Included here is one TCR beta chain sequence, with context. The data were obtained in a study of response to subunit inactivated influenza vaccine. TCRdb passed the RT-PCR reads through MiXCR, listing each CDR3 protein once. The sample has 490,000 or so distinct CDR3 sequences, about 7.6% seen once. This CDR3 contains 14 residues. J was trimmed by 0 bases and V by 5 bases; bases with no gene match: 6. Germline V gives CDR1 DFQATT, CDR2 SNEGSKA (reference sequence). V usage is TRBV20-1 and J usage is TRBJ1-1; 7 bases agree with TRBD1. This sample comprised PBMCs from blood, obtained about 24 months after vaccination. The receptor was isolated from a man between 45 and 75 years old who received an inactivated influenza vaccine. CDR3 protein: CSAQAGGMNTEAFF. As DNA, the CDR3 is TGCAGTGCTCAGGCAGGGGGAATGAACACTGAAGCTTTCTTT.